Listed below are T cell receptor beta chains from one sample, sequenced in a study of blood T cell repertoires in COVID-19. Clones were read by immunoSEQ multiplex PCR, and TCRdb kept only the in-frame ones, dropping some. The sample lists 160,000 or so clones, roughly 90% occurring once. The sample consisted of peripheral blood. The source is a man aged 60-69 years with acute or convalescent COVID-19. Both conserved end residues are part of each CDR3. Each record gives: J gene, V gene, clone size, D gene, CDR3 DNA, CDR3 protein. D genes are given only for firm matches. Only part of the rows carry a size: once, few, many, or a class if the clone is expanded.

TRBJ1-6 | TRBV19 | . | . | TGTGCCAGTACCACCACAAGGGGGAATAATTCACCCCTCCACTTT | CASTTTRGNNSPLHF
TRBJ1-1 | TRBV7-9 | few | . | TGTGCCAGCAGCTTAGTCCAGAACACTGAAGCTTTCTTT | CASSLVQNTEAFF
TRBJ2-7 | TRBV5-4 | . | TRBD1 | TGTGCCAGCAGAAGGTTCGACAGGGAACCCTACGAGCAGTACTTC | CASRRFDREPYEQYF
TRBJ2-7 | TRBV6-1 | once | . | TGTGCCAGCAGTGAATGGGGAGCCGAGCAGTACTTC | CASSEWGAEQYF
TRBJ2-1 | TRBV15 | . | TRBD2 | TGTGCCACCAGCTTTAGCGGGGGGTACAATGAGCAGTTCTTC | CATSFSGGYNEQFF
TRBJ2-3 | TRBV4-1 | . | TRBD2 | TGCGCCAGCAGCCAAGATCCTGAACTAGCGGGGGACACAGATACGCAGTATTTT | CASSQDPELAGDTDTQYF
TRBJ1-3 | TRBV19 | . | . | TGTGCCAGTAGCCCCCAGGGAACTGGAAACACCATATATTTT | CASSPQGTGNTIYF
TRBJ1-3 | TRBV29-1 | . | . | TGCAGCGTTGTGGCAGGTGGAAACACCATATATTTT | CSVVAGGNTIYF
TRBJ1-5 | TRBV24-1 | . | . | TGTGCCACCAGCCCCGCGGGATCCAATCAGCCCCAGCATTTT | CATSPAGSNQPQHF
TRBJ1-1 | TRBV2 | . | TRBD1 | TGTGCCAGCAGTGTTTACCAGGGGGACACTGAAGCTTTCTTT | CASSVYQGDTEAFF
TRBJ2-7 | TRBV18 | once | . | TGTGCCAGCTCACATATTTGGCGGGACGGCTCCTACGAGCAGTACTTC | CASSHIWRDGSYEQYF
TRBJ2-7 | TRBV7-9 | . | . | TGTGCCAGCAGCTGGGTGGACACCTACGAGCAGTACTTC | CASSWVDTYEQYF
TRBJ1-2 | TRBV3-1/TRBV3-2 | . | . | TGTGCCAGCAGCCCGATCGCCAGCGCCGGTGGCTACACCTTC | CASSPIASAGGYTF
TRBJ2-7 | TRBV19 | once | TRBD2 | TGTGCCAGTAGTAACCAGCGGGGGAGCTCCTACGAGCAGTACTTC | CASSNQRGSSYEQYF
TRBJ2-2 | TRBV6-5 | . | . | TGTGCCAGCAGCTCTCTCATTACATCCGGGGAGCTGTTTTTT | CASSSLITSGELFF
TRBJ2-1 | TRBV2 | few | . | TGTGCCAGCAGGGCAAACAACAATGAGCAGTTCTTC | CASRANNNEQFF
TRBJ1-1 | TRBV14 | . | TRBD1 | TGTGCCAGCAGCCAGACACAGGGGACTGAAGCTTTCTTT | CASSQTQGTEAFF
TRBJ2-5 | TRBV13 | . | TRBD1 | TGTGCCAGCAGTTCCGGACAGGGACAAGAGACCCAGTACTTC | CASSSGQGQETQYF
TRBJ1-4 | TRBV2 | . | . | TGTGCCAGCAGTGAGATGGGGGGGTTTAGTGAAAAACTGTTTTTT | CASSEMGGFSEKLFF
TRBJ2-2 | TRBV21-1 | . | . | TGTGCCAGCAGCGATGGGGTCGGGGAAAACACCGGGGAGCTGTTTTTT | CASSDGVGENTGELFF
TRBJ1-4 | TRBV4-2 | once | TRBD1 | TGTGCCAGCAGCACCTGGACAGGACCTAATAGTGAAAAACTGTTTTTT | CASSTWTGPNSEKLFF
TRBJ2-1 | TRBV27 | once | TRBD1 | TGTGCCAGCAGGTTCGAGGTACAGGGGGATAATGAGCAGTTCTTC | CASRFEVQGDNEQFF
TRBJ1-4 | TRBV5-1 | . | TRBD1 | TGCGCCAGCAGCCGGGACAGTCCGGTGGCGGAACTGTTTTTT | CASSRDSPVAELFF
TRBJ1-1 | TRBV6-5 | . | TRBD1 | TGTGCCAGCAGTCACAGGGGAGGCACTGAAGCTTTCTTT | CASSHRGGTEAFF
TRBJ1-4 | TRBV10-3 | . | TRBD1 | TGTGCCATCAGTGAGCCAGGACAGGGAGGACCCGAAAAACTGTTTTTT | CAISEPGQGGPEKLFF
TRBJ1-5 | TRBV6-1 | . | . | TGTGCCAGCAGTGAAGCGGGGGGGTCCAATCAGCCCCAGCATTTT | CASSEAGGSNQPQHF
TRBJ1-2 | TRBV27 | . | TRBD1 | TGTGCCAGCAGTTCCGGACAGGGGGAAGGCTATGGCTACACCTTC | CASSSGQGEGYGYTF
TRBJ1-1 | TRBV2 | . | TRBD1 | TGTGCCAGCACCGCCCAGGGGGCGCGGACTGAAGCTTTCTTT | CASTAQGARTEAFF
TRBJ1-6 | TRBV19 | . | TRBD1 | TGTGCCAGTACCGCCCCGGACAGGGGGAATTCACCCCTCCACTTT | CASTAPDRGNSPLHF
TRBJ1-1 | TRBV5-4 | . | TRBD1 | TGTGCGTCTAAGGGGGCTCCATCGAACACTGAAGCTTTCTTT | CASKGAPSNTEAFF
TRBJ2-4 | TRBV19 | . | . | TGTGCCAGTAGTATAGACAAAGCCCCTCATGAGGCCAAAAACATTCAGTACTTC | CASSIDKAPHEAKNIQYF
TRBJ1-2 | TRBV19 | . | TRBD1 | TGTGCCAGTAGCTTGGACAGGGGGAACTATGGCTACACCTTC | CASSLDRGNYGYTF
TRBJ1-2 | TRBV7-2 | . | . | TGTGCCAGCAGCTTAGGGCCAGCGCAGGGGAACAGGGCCTATGGCTACACCTTC | CASSLGPAQGNRAYGYTF
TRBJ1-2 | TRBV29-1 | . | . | TGCAGCGTGGAAAAACTGACAGCTAACTATGGCTACACCTTC | CSVEKLTANYGYTF
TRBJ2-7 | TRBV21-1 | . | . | TGTGCCAGCAGCCCCCGGGACTTTATACCGATCTACGAGCAGTACTTC | CASSPRDFIPIYEQYF
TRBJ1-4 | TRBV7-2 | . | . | TGTGCCAGCAGCTTGGCCTGGGGGGGAGAAAAACTGTTTTTT | CASSLAWGGEKLFF
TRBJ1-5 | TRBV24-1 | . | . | TGTGCCACCAGTGGGGGCGTGTATCAGCCCCAGCATTTT | CATSGGVYQPQHF
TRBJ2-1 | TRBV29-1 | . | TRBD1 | TGCAGCGTTTCACCCGGGGCAGGGGGCGAACGGGAGCAGTTCTTC | CSVSPGAGGEREQFF
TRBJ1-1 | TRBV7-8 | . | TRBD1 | TGTGCCAGCAGCGAACAGGGGGGGGACACTGAAGCTTTCTTT | CASSEQGGDTEAFF
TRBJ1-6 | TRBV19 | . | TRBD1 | TGTGCCAGTAGTCCCGCACAGGGGGCAAATTCACCCCTCCACTTT | CASSPAQGANSPLHF
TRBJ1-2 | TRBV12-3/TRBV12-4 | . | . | TGTGCCAGCAGTTTCCCCCAATATGGCTACACCTTC | CASSFPQYGYTF
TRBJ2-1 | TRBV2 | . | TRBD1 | TGTGCCAGCAGTCGAACAGGGGACAATGAGCAGTTCTTC | CASSRTGDNEQFF
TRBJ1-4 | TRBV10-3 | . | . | TGTGCCATCTCCGCGGGGGGATTTGGAACTAATGAAAAACTGTTTTTT | CAISAGGFGTNEKLFF
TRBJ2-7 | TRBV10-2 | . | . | TGCGCCAGCAGCATTCCCGACAGGCCGTCCTACGAGCAGTACTTC | CASSIPDRPSYEQYF
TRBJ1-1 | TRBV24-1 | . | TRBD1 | TGTGCCACCAGTGATACCGTGGACAGGGGAACTTTCTTT | CATSDTVDRGTFF
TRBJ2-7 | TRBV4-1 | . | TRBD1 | TGCGCCAGCAGCCAAGGCAGGGGGCTCTACGAGCAGTACTTC | CASSQGRGLYEQYF
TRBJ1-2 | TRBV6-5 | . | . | TGTGCCAGCAGTTATTTAACGCCCACGGGGGGCTACACCTTC | CASSYLTPTGGYTF
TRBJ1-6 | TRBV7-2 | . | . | TGTGCCAGCAGCCCGGGAGGACGGACGAATTCACCCCTCCACTTT | CASSPGGRTNSPLHF